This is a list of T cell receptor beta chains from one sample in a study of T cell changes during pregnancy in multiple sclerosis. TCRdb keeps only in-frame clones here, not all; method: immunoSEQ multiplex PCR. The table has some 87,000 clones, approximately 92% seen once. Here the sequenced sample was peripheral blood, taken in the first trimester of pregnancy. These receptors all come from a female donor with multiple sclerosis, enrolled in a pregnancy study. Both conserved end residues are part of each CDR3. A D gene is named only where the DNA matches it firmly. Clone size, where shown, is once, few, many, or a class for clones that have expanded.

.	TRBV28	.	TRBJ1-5	TGTGCCAGCAGTAAAGAGAGGGGGCAGCCCCAGCATTTT	CASSKERGQPQHF
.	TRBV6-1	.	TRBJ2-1	TGTGCCAGCAGTGAATCGGCGGTCGAGCAGTTCTTC	CASSESAVEQFF
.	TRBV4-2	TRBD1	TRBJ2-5	TGTGCCAGCAGCCAGGATCAGGGACAGAGGGGGGAGACCCAGTACTTC	CASSQDQGQRGETQYF
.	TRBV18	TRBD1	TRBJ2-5	TGTGCCAGCTCACCAGAGACAGGGTCAGAGACCCAGTACTTC	CASSPETGSETQYF
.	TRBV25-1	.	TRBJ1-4	TGTGCCAGCAGTGTTCCAAGGGGCGTTAATGAAAAACTGTTTTTT	CASSVPRGVNEKLFF
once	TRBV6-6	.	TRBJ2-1	TGTGCCAGCAGTTACTCAGGGGCTTACAATGAGCAGTTCTTC	CASSYSGAYNEQFF
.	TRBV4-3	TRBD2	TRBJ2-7	TGCGCCAGCAGCCAGGCTAGCGGGAGTGCGAGCGAGCAGTACTTC	CASSQASGSASEQYF
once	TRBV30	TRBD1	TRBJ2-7	TGTGCCTGGAGTGTACTCGGACAGGTAACCTACGAGCAGTACTTC	CAWSVLGQVTYEQYF
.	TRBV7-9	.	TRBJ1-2	TGTGCCAGCAGCTTAGGAGGGAATGGCTACACCTTC	CASSLGGNGYTF
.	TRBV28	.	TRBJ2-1	TGTGCCAGCAGTGCTCAGGGGATGATGGCCAATGAGCAGTTCTTC	CASSAQGMMANEQFF
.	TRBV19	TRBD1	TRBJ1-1	TGTGCCAGTAGGGACAGGGGGCCTACTGAAGCTTTCTTT	CASRDRGPTEAFF
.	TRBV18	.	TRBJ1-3	TGTGCCAGCTCACCGAAGTGGCGGCACGACTCTGGAAACACCATATATTTT	CASSPKWRHDSGNTIYF
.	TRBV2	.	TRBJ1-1	TGTGCCAGCAGCCGGGAGAAGAACACTGAAGCTTTCTTT	CASSREKNTEAFF
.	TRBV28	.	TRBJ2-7	TGTGCCAGCAGTTTTTGGGAGGTGGGGGTCGAGCAGTACTTC	CASSFWEVGVEQYF
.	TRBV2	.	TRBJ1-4	TGTGCCAGCAGCGGGAGTTTATATGCAACTAATGAAAAACTGTTTTTT	CASSGSLYATNEKLFF
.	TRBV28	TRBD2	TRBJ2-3	TGTGCCAGCAGTCAAATGGGGGGGACTAGCGGGAGTACAGATACGCAGTATTTT	CASSQMGGTSGSTDTQYF
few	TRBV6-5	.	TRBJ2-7	TGTGCCAGCAGTTACTCGAATAGCGAACCGTACGAGCAGTACTTC	CASSYSNSEPYEQYF
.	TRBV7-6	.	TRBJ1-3	TGTGCCAGCAGCTTAAATGTGGTTACAGTAATTCCTGGAAACACCATATATTTT	CASSLNVVTVIPGNTIYF
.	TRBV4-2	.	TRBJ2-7	TGTGCCAGCAGCCAAGAGCTAGTAGCTGACTTCTACGAGCAGTACTTC	CASSQELVADFYEQYF
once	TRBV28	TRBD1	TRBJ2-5	TGTGCCCATGGTGGGGACAGTGCTCAAGAGACCCAGTACTTC	CAHGGDSAQETQYF
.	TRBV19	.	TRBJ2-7	TGTGCCAGTAGTATCGGGTACGAGCAGTACTTC	CASSIGYEQYF
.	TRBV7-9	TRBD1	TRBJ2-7	TGTGCCAGCAGCTTAAGGACAGGAAAGCAGTACTTC	CASSLRTGKQYF
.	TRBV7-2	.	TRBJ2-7	TGTGCCAGCAGCTTCATTGCGGGGTTCAGCGACGAGCAGTACTTC	CASSFIAGFSDEQYF
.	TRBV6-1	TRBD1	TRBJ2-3	TGTGCCAGCAAGCCGGGACAGGGCACAGATACGCAGTATTTT	CASKPGQGTDTQYF
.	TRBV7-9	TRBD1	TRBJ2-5	TGTGCCAGCGGTAGGACAGGGATCGGAGAGACCCAGTACTTC	CASGRTGIGETQYF
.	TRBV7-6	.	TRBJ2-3	TGTGCCAGCAGCTTAGGGAACTCCTACTACACAGATACGCAGTATTTT	CASSLGNSYYTDTQYF
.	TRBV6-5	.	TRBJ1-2	TGTGCCAGCAGTTATCAGGGGCTGAGGGGCTACACCTTC	CASSYQGLRGYTF
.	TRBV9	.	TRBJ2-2	TGTGCCAGCAGCGTAGCTACCGGGGAGCTGTTTTTT	CASSVATGELFF
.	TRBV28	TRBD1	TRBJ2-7	TGTGCCAGCAGTTCCCCGGGACAGATCTTCTACGAGCAGTACTTC	CASSSPGQIFYEQYF
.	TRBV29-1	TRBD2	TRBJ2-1	TGCAGCGTTGAGGTTCGACTAGCGGGATTTTACAATGAGCAGTTCTTC	CSVEVRLAGFYNEQFF
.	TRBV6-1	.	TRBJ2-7	TGTGCCAGCAGTCGTCCTAACGGGGAGCAGTACTTC	CASSRPNGEQYF
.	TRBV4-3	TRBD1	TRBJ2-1	TGCGCCAGCAGCCGCCGGACAGGTGGGGCATCCTACAATGAGCAGTTCTTC	CASSRRTGGASYNEQFF
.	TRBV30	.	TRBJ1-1	TGTGCCTGGATATGGGGGGTAGCAAACACTGAAGCTTTCTTT	CAWIWGVANTEAFF
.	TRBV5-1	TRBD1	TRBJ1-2	TGCGCCCTGATGGGGACAGCTTATGGCTACACCTTC	CALMGTAYGYTF
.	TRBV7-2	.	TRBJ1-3	TGTGCCAGCAGCACCGAGGGGGTGGGGACTGGAAACACCATATATTTT	CASSTEGVGTGNTIYF
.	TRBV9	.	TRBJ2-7	TGTGCCAGCAGCGTAGGGGGCAGCTCCTACGAGCAGTACTTC	CASSVGGSSYEQYF
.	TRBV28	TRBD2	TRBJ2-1	TGTGCCAGCAGGGGAAGGTGGGGGAGGGCCGACCACAATGAGCAGTTCTTC	CASRGRWGRADHNEQFF
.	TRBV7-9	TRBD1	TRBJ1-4	TGTGCCAGCAGCTCCGCCGACAGGGGGAGGGAAAAACTGTTTTTT	CASSSADRGREKLFF
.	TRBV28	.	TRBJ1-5	TGTGCCAGCAAGAACAGGGCGAATCAGCCCCAGCATTTT	CASKNRANQPQHF
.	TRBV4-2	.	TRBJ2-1	TGTGCCAGCAGCCAAGGAGGGAGGAATGAGCAGTTCTTC	CASSQGGRNEQFF
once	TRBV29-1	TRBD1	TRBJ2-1	TGCAGCGTTGATTTGGGACAGGGGTGGAATGAGCAGTTCTTC	CSVDLGQGWNEQFF
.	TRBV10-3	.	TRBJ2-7	TGTGCCATCAGGCGACAGTCCTCCTACGAGCAGTACTTC	CAIRRQSSYEQYF
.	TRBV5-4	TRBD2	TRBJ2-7	TGTGCCAGCAGCGTACGAGCGGGAGGGACCTACGAGCAGTACTTC	CASSVRAGGTYEQYF
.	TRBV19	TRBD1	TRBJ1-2	TGTGCCAGTAGTCCCTCCCCCGGGACAGACTATGGCTACACCTTC	CASSPSPGTDYGYTF
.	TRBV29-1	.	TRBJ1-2	TGCAGCGTTGGGGAGGTGGTGGGAGGCTACACCTTC	CSVGEVVGGYTF
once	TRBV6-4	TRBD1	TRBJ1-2	TGTGCCAGCAGTGAAGAGGGGGCGCCTAACTATGGCTACACCTTC	CASSEEGAPNYGYTF
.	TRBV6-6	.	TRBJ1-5	TGTGCCAGCATCCCAATCTCAGGGAGGCAGCCCCAGCATTTT	CASIPISGRQPQHF
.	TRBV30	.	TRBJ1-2	TGTGCCTGGAGTGTCGCCAGGGCCCCTAACTATGGCTACACCTTC	CAWSVARAPNYGYTF
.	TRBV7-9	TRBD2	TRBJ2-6	TGTGCCAGCAGCCCTAAACTAGCGGGAGGCACTGGGGCCAACGTCCTGACTTTC	CASSPKLAGGTGANVLTF